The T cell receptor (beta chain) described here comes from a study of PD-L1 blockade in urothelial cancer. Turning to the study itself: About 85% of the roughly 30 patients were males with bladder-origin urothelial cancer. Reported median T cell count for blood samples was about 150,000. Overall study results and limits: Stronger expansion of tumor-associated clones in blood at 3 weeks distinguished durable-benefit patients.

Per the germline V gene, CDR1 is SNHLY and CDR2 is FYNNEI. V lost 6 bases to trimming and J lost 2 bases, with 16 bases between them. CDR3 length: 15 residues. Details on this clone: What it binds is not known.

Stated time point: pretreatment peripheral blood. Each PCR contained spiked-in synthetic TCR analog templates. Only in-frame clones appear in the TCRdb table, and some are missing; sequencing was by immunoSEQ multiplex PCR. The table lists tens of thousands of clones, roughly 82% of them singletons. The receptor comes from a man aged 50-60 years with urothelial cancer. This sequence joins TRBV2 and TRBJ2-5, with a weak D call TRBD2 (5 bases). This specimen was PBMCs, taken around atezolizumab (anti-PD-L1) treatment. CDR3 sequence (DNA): TGTGCCAGCAGGTCTGCGGGTCGTTATCAAGAGACCCAGTACTTC. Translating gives CASRSAGRYQETQYF.